This TCR beta chain stems from a study of shared clonotypes between healthy human individuals. This CDR3 region has 13 residues. V lost 11 bases to trimming and J lost 4 bases; unmatched junction nucleotides: 10. Germline assignment: CDR1 MNHNS and CDR2 SASEGT. Details on this clone: Antigen unknown.

Study-level results: Naive CD4 clonotype sharing across a handful of donors was 4% to 5.5%.

Profiled with immunoSEQ multiplex PCR; TCRdb holds only in-frame clones, not every one. In the table there are millions of clones, around 95% of which are singletons. All participating donors were Caucasian adults from Nashville, Tennessee. The clonotype comes from a man in his late teens or twenties in good health. Source material: naive CD4+ T cells sorted from blood. Regarding subset: CD45RA+ positively selected. The chain combines TRBV6-1 with TRBJ1-2, with TRBD1 matching over 7 bases. The DNA for the CDR3 is TGTGCCGAACGGGGAACAGGGGCCTATGGCTACACCTTC. Translation: CAERGTGAYGYTF.